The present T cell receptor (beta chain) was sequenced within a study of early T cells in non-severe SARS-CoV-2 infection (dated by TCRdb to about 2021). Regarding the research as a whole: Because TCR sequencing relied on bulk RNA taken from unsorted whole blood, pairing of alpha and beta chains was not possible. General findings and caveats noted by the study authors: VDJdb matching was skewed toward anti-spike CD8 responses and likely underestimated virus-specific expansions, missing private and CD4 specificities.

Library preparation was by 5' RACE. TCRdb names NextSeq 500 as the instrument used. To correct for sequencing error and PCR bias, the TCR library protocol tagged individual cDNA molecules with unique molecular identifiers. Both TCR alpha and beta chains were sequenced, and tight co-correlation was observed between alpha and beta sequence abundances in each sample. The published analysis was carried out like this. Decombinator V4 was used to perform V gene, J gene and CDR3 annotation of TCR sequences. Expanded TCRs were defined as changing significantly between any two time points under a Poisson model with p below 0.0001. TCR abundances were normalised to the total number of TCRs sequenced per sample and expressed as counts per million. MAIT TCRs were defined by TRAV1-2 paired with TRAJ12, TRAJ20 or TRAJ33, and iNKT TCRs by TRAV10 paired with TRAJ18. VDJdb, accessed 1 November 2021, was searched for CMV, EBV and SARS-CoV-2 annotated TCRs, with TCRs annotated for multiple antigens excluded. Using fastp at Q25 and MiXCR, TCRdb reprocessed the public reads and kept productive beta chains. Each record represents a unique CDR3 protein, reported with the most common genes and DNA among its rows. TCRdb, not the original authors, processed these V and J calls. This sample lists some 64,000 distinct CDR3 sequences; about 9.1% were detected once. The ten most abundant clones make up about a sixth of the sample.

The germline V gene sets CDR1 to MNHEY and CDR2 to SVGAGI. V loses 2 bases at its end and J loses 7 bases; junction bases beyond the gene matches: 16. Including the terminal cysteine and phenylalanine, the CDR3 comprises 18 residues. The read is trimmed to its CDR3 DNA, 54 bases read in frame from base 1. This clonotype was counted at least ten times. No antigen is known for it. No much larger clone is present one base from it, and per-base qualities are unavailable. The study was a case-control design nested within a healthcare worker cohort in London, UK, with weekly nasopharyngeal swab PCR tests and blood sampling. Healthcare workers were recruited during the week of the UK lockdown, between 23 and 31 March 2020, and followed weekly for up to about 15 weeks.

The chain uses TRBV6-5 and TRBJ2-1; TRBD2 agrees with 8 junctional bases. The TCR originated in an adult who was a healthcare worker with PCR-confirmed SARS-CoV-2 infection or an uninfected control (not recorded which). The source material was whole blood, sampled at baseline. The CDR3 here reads CASSYVKSSGGPWNEQFF. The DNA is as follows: TGTGCCAGCAGTTACGTAAAGAGCTCGGGAGGGCCCTGGAATGAGCAGTTCTTC.